The clone carrying this T cell receptor (beta chain) was recorded once. Its antigen is not identified. The V end was cut by 5 bases, the J end by 6 bases, with 14 bases between. The germline V gene encodes CDR1 SGHRS and CDR2 YFSETQ. The CDR3 extends over 13 amino acids. The data belong to a study of T cell responses to AZD1222 COVID-19 vaccine. Study-wide background: Pooling was applied to second doses at about 4 or about 12 weeks. Findings and caveats of the study: The donor group comprised mostly white British people and more females; the analysis possibly underestimated clonal diversity. Without day 14 samples, only post-peak T cell repertoires were studied.

Measured with immunoSEQ multiplex PCR; TCRdb has only the in-frame clones, and not every one. This table holds approximately 190,000 clones, approximately 92% found once. The specimen was peripheral blood, collected on day 0 of AZD1222 vaccination. The chain recombines TRBV5-1 with TRBJ1-2; tentative D call: TRBD1 (5 bases). The TCR was taken from an adult in good health. In nucleotides, the CDR3 is TGCGCCAGCAGTCCAGGACAATACGATGGCTACACCTTC. It yields the protein CASSPGQYDGYTF.